This is a list of T cell receptor beta chains from one sample in a study of glioma-infiltrating T cells. TCRdb fed the multiplex PCR reads into MiXCR, producing one record per CDR3 protein. Of roughly 100,000 distinct CDR3 sequences listed, about 30% are singletons. Sequencing input: glioma tissue, nonneoplastic brain tissue, or PBMCs (not recorded which). The receptors were gathered from a human donor with low-grade glioma or glioblastoma, undergoing nonglioma brain surgery, or in good health (not recorded which). Each CDR3 is given without its conserved first and last residue. Some rows mark clone size as missing; the rest say once, few, many or name a class of expanded clone.

>many|TRBV6-6|TRBJ1-5
ASSYDANQPQH
>-|TRBV4-1|TRBJ1-2
ASSLPGAKRDGYT
>few|TRBV9|TRBJ2-7
ASSVTGTGGYEQY
>many|TRBV6-1|TRBJ2-7
ASRLDSPPNEQY
>few|TRBV19|TRBJ2-1
ASSITGDEQF
>many|TRBV7-2|TRBJ2-3
ASTHDHSTDTQY
>many|TRBV24-1|TRBJ2-1
ATSGQGLSYNEQF
>many|TRBV27|TRBJ2-7
ASSLMTGSYEQY
>-|TRBV7-7|TRBJ2-1
ASSTGTGNYNEQF
>-|TRBV29-1|TRBJ2-5
SVSGGEETQY
>-|TRBV11-2|TRBJ2-5
ASRPPGETQY